Sequencing of this TCR beta chain was carried out in a study of cytomegalovirus exposure and HLA in healthy donors. Trimming at V came to 4 bases and at J to 3 bases, leaving 11 bases not matched to a gene. Germline V gene data show CDR1 as SGHNT and CDR2 as YYREEE (reference sequence). This CDR3 spans 17 amino acids. The study ran its PCR with 60 Vbeta and 13 Jbeta primers. Here immunoSEQ multiplex PCR was the method, and the copy in TCRdb shows in-frame clones only, minus some. The sample consists of some 200,000 clones, about 59% of them appearing once. Input material: PBMCs. V is TRBV5-4 and J is TRBJ2-7; TRBD2 matches at 12 bases. This TCR was recovered from a man aged 35 to 55 in good health and CMV-seronegative. The CDR3: CASSPRASGRVSYEQYF. The CDR3, as DNA: TGTGCCAGCAGCCCACGGGCTAGCGGGAGGGTTAGCTACGAGCAGTACTTC.